This entry lists 28 T cell receptor beta chains sequenced from one sample in a study of shared clonotypes between healthy human individuals. TCRdb keeps only in-frame clones here, not all; method: immunoSEQ multiplex PCR. Of about 2.3 million clones listed, about 90% are singletons. Specimen: naive CD4+ T cells from PBMCs. Sample subset: CD45RA+ positively selected. Receptors were obtained from a man between 18 and 35 years old in good health. Some clones in this sample may be carry-over from other donors' samples.

The chain uses TRBV30 and TRBJ2-5; D not resolved. The CDR3 is 13 amino acids. V shed 1 base and J shed 3 bases, with 9 bases lying between them. From germline, CDR1 is GTSNPN and CDR2 SVGIG (reference sequence). The CDR3 loop is CAWSEGSEETQYF. In DNA form, the CDR3 reads TGTGCCTGGAGTGAAGGATCCGAAGAGACCCAGTACTTC.

The genes are TRBV4-1 and TRBJ2-1; the D is unclear. CDR1 and CDR2 (germline): MGHRA, YSYEKL. The CDR3 contains 17 residues. V lost 2 bases and J 4 bases, leaving 18 bases between the germline ends. The CDR3: CASSQRSNLKVYNEQFF. DNA for the CDR3: TGCGCCAGCAGCCAAAGATCCAATTTGAAGGTATACAATGAGCAGTTCTTC.

V is TRBV6-5 and J is TRBJ2-1; no clear D gene. The germline gives CDR1 MNHEY, CDR2 SVGAGI. V lost 4 bases, J lost 9 bases, and 13 bases lay in between. CDR3 length: 13 residues. DNA for the CDR3: TGTGCCAGCAGTTTGGGGTGGCAGACTGAGCAGTTCTTC. Amino acids: CASSLGWQTEQFF.

In nucleotides, the CDR3 is TGTGCCAGCAGTGACCCGTGGACAGGGCGAGCCTGGACCTTC. Translated: CASSDPWTGRAWTF. This chain connects TRBV27 to TRBJ1-2, with 8 bases fitting TRBD1. V was pared by 5 bases and J by 14 bases, with 16 bases of the junction left unmatched. Germline assignment: CDR1 MNHEY and CDR2 SMNVEV (reference sequence). This CDR3 spans 14 amino acids.

The rearrangement joins TRBV6-5 to TRBJ1-5, with D unclear. From germline, CDR1 is MNHEY and CDR2 SVGAGI. The CDR3 covers 14 residues. Trimming stripped 0 bases from V and 5 bases from J, with 8 bases between. The CDR3 is CASSYSWFDQPQHF. CDR3 DNA sequence: TGTGCCAGCAGTTACTCGTGGTTTGATCAGCCCCAGCATTTT.

Regarding this clone: The same CDR3 arises from other DNA sequences in this sample as well. The CDR3 coding sequence is TGTGCCAGCTCACCACCGGCCCCGAACACTGAAGCTTTCTTT. Translated, it gives CASSPPAPNTEAFF. The gene calls are TRBV18 and TRBJ1-1; no reliable D call. Germline CDR1 KGHSH, CDR2 LQKENI. The V gene lost 0 bases and the J gene lost 1 base, with 6 bases spanning the gap. CDR3 length equals 14 residues.

The chain's CDR3 is CASSEFRSGANVLTF. Written as DNA, the CDR3 is TGTGCCAGCAGTGAATTCAGGTCTGGGGCCAACGTCCTGACTTTC. This chain uses TRBV2 with TRBJ2-6, with D uncertain. V lost 2 bases and J 1 base, leaving 6 bases between the germline ends. Germline assignment: CDR1 SNHLY and CDR2 FYNNEI. This CDR3 has 15 residues.

This clone was observed once. The CDR3: CASSLATGVVADEQYF. In nucleotides, the CDR3 is TGTGCCAGCAGTTTGGCGACAGGGGTCGTTGCAGACGAGCAGTACTTC. The chain joins TRBV28 to TRBJ2-7; 8 bases are a match to TRBD1. V gave up 3 bases and J gave up 5 bases; unmatched junction bases: 12. The CDR3 covers 16 residues. Germline-derived CDR1 and CDR2 are MDHEN and SYDVKM.

V usage is TRBV19 and J usage is TRBJ1-3; tentative D call: TRBD1 (6 bases). V was cut by 6 bases and J by 0 bases, with 15 bases left in between. The CDR3 is made up of 16 amino acids. The germline V gene encodes CDR1 LNHDA and CDR2 SQIVND (reference sequence). Here the CDR3 DNA reads TGTGCCAGTAGAGAAGGGGGACGGCTCTCTGGAAACACCATATATTTT. Protein: CASREGGRLSGNTIYF. The full variable domain, its missing parts supplied by reference TRBV19 and TRBJ1-3, is DGGITQSPKYLFRKEGQNVTLSCEQNLNHDAMYWYRQDPGQGLRLIYYSQIVNDFQKGDIAEGYSVSREKKESFPLTVTSAQKNPTAFYLCASREGGRLSGNTIYFGEGSWLTVV.

This clone was counted only a few times. The chain uses TRBV5-1 and TRBJ1-4; perhaps TRBD1 as D (5 bases). The CDR3 loop spans 14 amino acids. CDR1 is SGHRS, CDR2 YFSETQ, per germline. V lost 3 bases to trimming and J lost 5 bases, with 11 bases between them. CDR3 amino acids: CASSSQGENEKLFF. Here the CDR3 DNA reads TGCGCCAGCAGCTCGCAGGGTGAGAATGAAAAACTGTTTTTT. Variable domain in full (rest from reference TRBV5-1 and TRBJ1-4): KAGVTQTPRYLIKTRGQQVTLSCSPISGHRSVSWYQQTPGQGLQFLFEYFSETQRNKGNFPGRFSGRQFSNSRSEMNVSTLELGDSALYLCASSSQGENEKLFFGSGTQLSVL.

The chain recombines TRBV5-8 with TRBJ2-7; D is unclear. The CDR3 loop spans 13 amino acids. V shed 1 base and J shed 6 bases, with 11 bases lying between them. Germline CDR1 and CDR2: SGHTS and YDEGEE. The CDR3 DNA reads as TGTGCCAGCAGCTTGTTTCCGGGCGGCGAGCAGTACTTC. Translated, it gives CASSLFPGGEQYF.

The chain uses TRBV28 and TRBJ1-4; no clear D gene. The CDR3 consists of 15 residues. Germline CDR1 is MDHEN and CDR2 is SYDVKM. V was pared by 3 bases and J by 4 bases, with 12 bases between. The DNA of the CDR3 is TGTGCCAGCAGTTTCCCAACAGAGGGTAATGAAAAACTGTTTTTT. The encoded protein is CASSFPTEGNEKLFF.

This clone was picked up a small number of times. This chain connects TRBV7-9 to TRBJ2-2; D remains unclear. There are 14 residues in the CDR3. The ends were cut back, 6 bases at V and 10 bases at J, with 18 bases in the middle. Germline V gives CDR1 SEHNR, CDR2 FQNEAQ (reference sequence). The DNA of the CDR3 is TGTGCCAGCAGTGCCCGCCGTAGTGCTGAGGAGCTGTTTTTT. As protein: CASSARRSAEELFF.

The chain employs TRBV7-6 and TRBJ2-5; TRBD1 aligns across 7 bases. Germline assignment: CDR1 SGHVS and CDR2 FNYEAQ. Trimming cost V 5 bases and J 4 bases; bases outside gene matches: 10. The length of the CDR3 is 15 residues. The CDR3 protein is CASSARGQPRETQYF. The CDR3 region has the DNA TGTGCCAGCAGCGCGAGGGGGCAGCCCAGAGAGACCCAGTACTTC.

CDR3 sequence: CASSQPMTGTSGNQPQHF. The CDR3 DNA reads TGCGCCAGCAGCCAACCAATGACCGGGACGTCGGGAAATCAGCCCCAGCATTTT. The chain combines TRBV4-1 with TRBJ1-5, with a possible D match to TRBD1 (5 bases). The CDR3 has 18 residues. CDR1 and CDR2 (germline): MGHRA, YSYEKL. V dropped 2 bases and J dropped 4 bases, with 21 bases sitting between them.

This rearrangement joins TRBV28 to TRBJ1-2; D ambiguous. CDR1 is MDHEN and CDR2 is SYDVKM in the germline V gene. The CDR3 length is 13 residues. V was trimmed by 6 bases and J by 5 bases, leaving 13 bases between them. CDR3 sequence reads: CASSQPVEYGYTF. The CDR3 DNA follows: TGTGCCAGCAGCCAACCGGTCGAGTATGGCTACACCTTC.

The chain uses TRBV9 and TRBJ2-6; D unclear. Per germline, CDR1 SGDLS and CDR2 YYNGEE. V lost 4 bases to trimming and J lost 0 bases, with 14 bases between them. The CDR3 extends over 17 amino acids. The CDR3, as DNA: TGTGCCAGCAGCCCAACTCTATGGGGCTCTGGGGCCAACGTCCTGACTTTC. It specifies CASSPTLWGSGANVLTF.

This chain connects TRBV9 to TRBJ1-5; 7 nucleotides align to TRBD1. Germline assignment: CDR1 SGDLS and CDR2 YYNGEE. The J segment lost 4 bases and the V segment lost 1 base, leaving 5 bases of the junction unmatched. There are 15 residues in the CDR3. The CDR3 protein is CASSVTGDYNQPQHF. The CDR3 DNA reads TGTGCCAGCAGCGTAACAGGGGACTATAATCAGCCCCAGCATTTT.

The chain employs TRBV6-1 and TRBJ2-3; 7 positions match TRBD2. V shed 3 bases and J 5 bases; nucleotides not matched to a gene: 5. This CDR3 comprises 14 residues. The germline CDR1 and CDR2 sequences are MNHNS and SASEGT. CDR3 nucleotide sequence: TGTGCCAGCAGTGAGGGGACTACTGGAGATACGCAGTATTTT. As protein: CASSEGTTGDTQYF.

The J gene is TRBJ2-5, the V gene TRBV2; possibly TRBD1 or TRBD2 for D (5 bases each). Trimming removed 5 bases at V and 4 bases at J, with 8 bases between. Germline CDR1 SNHLY, CDR2 FYNNEI. This CDR3 contains 12 residues. The CDR3 nucleotides read TGTGCCAGCAGTCGGGACCTAGAGACCCAGTACTTC. It translates to CASSRDLETQYF. Drawing the rest from reference TRBV2 and TRBJ2-5, the complete variable domain is EPEVTQTPSHQVTQMGQEVILRCVPISNHLYFYWYRQILGQKVEFLVSFYNNEISEKSEIFDDQFSVERPDGSNFTLKIRSTKLEDSAMYFCASSRDLETQYFGPGTRLLVL.

The V gene is TRBV6-5, the J gene TRBJ1-3; D may be TRBD1 (6 bases). Trimming removed 5 bases at V and 2 bases at J, with 10 bases between. The CDR3 sequence is 14 residues long. Germline V gives CDR1 MNHEY, CDR2 SVGAGI. The CDR3 here is CASSRGGTGNTIYF. The CDR3 DNA is TGTGCCAGCAGTCGAGGGGGGACTGGAAACACCATATATTTT.

The chain recombines TRBV6-5 with TRBJ2-7, with 10 bases aligning to TRBD2. This CDR3 has 15 amino acids. The germline CDR1 and CDR2 sequences are MNHEY and SVGAGI. Losses at the gene ends were 6 bases for V and 6 bases for J; bases not matched to a gene: 11. The CDR3 DNA is TGTGCCAGCAGATTCTCCGGGACTAGCGCAGGCGAGCAGTACTTC. This gives the protein CASRFSGTSAGEQYF.

The rearrangement links TRBV4-2 to TRBJ1-3; TRBD1 matches 7 bases. The ends lost 4 bases at V and 3 bases at J; junction bases unmatched: 3. The CDR3 runs to 14 residues. The germline V gene encodes CDR1 LGHNA and CDR2 YNFKEQ. Here the CDR3 DNA reads TGTGCCAGCAGCCCGGACAGGAGTGGAAACACCATATATTTT. Its translation is CASSPDRSGNTIYF.

This chain joins TRBV7-2 and TRBJ1-5; the match to TRBD1 covers 7 bases. Germline V CDR1 and CDR2: SGHTA, FQGNSA. There are 14 residues in the CDR3. J lost 5 bases, V lost 5 bases, and 6 bases had no gene match. The CDR3 nucleotides are TGTGCCAGCAGCGCCCGACAGGGCGATCAGCCCCAGCATTTT. It translates to CASSARQGDQPQHF.

This chain joins TRBV14 and TRBJ2-1; D is ambiguous. The V gene lost 2 bases and the J gene lost 6 bases, with 11 bases spanning the gap. Per germline, CDR1 SGHDN and CDR2 FVKESK. The CDR3 sequence is 14 residues long. CDR3 nucleotides: TGTGCCAGCAGCCAACAACTAACCAGCAATGAGCAGTTCTTC. It translates to CASSQQLTSNEQFF.

V is TRBV5-1 and J is TRBJ2-3, with TRBD2 matching over 10 bases. Germline V gene data show CDR1 as SGHRS and CDR2 as YFSETQ. CDR3 length: 16 amino acids. V was clipped by 2 bases and J by 4 bases; unmatched bases: 7. This CDR3 is CASSFTSGIVSDTQYF. CDR3 nucleotide sequence: TGCGCCAGCAGCTTCACTAGCGGGATAGTGTCAGATACGCAGTATTTT.

The chain links TRBV5-1 to TRBJ2-3; D is possibly TRBD2 (5 bases). V lost 3 bases and J lost 5, with 16 bases in between. The CDR3 spans 15 residues. Germline assignment: CDR1 SGHRS and CDR2 YFSETQ. The CDR3 sequence: CASSYETLRGDTQYF. Written as DNA, the CDR3 is TGCGCCAGCAGCTATGAGACCCTACGGGGAGATACGCAGTATTTT.

The chain couples TRBV7-2 to TRBJ2-1; D call uncertain. The CDR3 contains 14 residues. Germline V gives CDR1 SGHTA, CDR2 FQGNSA. The V end was cut by 5 bases, the J end by 2 bases, with 10 bases between. The CDR3 DNA is TGTGCCAGCAGCCGCCCGGCAGCCTACAATGAGCAGTTCTTC. It is translated as CASSRPAAYNEQFF.